This T cell receptor beta chain was profiled in a study of T cell repertoires in cytomegalovirus infection (dated by TCRdb to between 2017 and 2020). About the investigation overall: Peptide stimulations targeted recently identified HLA-C-restricted CMV epitopes, whose presentation resists viral immunomodulation, together with well-studied HLA-B-restricted epitopes. Because public TCR beta signatures pointed to carriage of CMV infection together with the matching HLA type, the HLA type of each donor mattered for the analysis. Summary of the overall study and its limitations: In the ex vivo response, HLA-C-restricted CMV-specific TCR beta clonotypes were dominant, and in two of eight donors the single most frequent clonotype came from this HLA-C-restricted group. Cumulative frequency of public TCR beta family members discriminated carriers of CMV infection plus the relevant HLA type in this cohort and an independent approximately 350-donor cohort.

The V and J ends are trimmed by 2 bases and 3 bases, leaving 7 bases between them. There are 14 amino acids in the CDR3, from cysteine to phenylalanine inclusive. Only the CDR3 region is kept as DNA, spanning 42 bases read in frame from base 1. For CDR1 and CDR2, the germline V gene (reference sequence) lists LNHNV and YYDKDF. This sample's treatment or condition label indicates: in vitro stimulation with specific CMV peptide epitopes to enrich CMV-specific T cells. Sequencing instrument: Illumina HiSeq 1500. Starting from the raw public reads, TCRdb applied fastp trimming at Q25, assembled clones with MiXCR and retained in-frame beta chains. Merged by CDR3 protein, the rows form single entries marked with the most common genes and DNA. Across this sample there are roughly 110,000 distinct CDR3 sequences, with 30% seen only once. The ten largest clonotypes hold less than 45% of the sample. Worth noting for this clonotype: What this receptor recognizes is not known. Per-base qualities were not stored, and no clone one base away is much larger.

The sequence was obtained from a human donor in good health (CMV status not recorded). Some clones in this sample may be carry-over from other donors' samples. The source was CD8+ T cells from cultured PBMCs, collected from culture after CMV antigen stimulation. The chain is assembled from TRBV15 and TRBJ1-4, with the D segment identity uncertain. In nucleotide form, the sequence is TGTGCCACCAGCAGACCTGGGGCTAATGAAAAACTGTTTTTT. This is translated as CATSRPGANEKLFF.